These T cell receptor beta chains were read from a single sample in a study of PD-1 blockade in classical Hodgkin lymphoma. Generated by immunoSEQ multiplex PCR, the TCRdb table keeps only in-frame clones and is missing some. The table lists 25,000 to 30,000 clones, 78% of them singletons. The source was peripheral blood mononuclear cells (PBMCs), collected before the second cycle of nivolumab. The receptor source for this set is a human donor with classical Hodgkin lymphoma. Each CDR3 is given with its conserved first and last residue. A D gene is named only where the DNA matches it firmly. The listing skips clone size in some rows; elsewhere it reads once, few, many or a size class.

once,.,TRBV6-4,TRBJ1-3,CASSDLGRISGNTIYF,TGTGCCAGCAGTGACCTGGGACGGATCTCTGGAAACACCATATATTTT
few,.,TRBV28,TRBJ1-5,CASKGGDQPQHF,TGTGCCAGCAAGGGTGGCGATCAGCCCCAGCATTTT
.,.,TRBV7-3,TRBJ2-2,CASSYDGELFF,TGTGCCAGCAGCTACGACGGGGAGCTGTTTTTT
few,.,TRBV4-2,TRBJ1-5,CASSQSPRGSNQPQHF,TGTGCCAGCAGCCAATCTCCCCGGGGTAGCAATCAGCCCCAGCATTTT
.,TRBD2,TRBV7-2,TRBJ2-3,CASSLVAGFTDTQYF,TGTGCCAGCAGCTTAGTAGCGGGGTTCACAGATACGCAGTATTTT
.,.,TRBV20-1,TRBJ1-1,CSVGQTEAFF,TGCAGTGTCGGCCAGACTGAAGCTTTCTTT
.,.,TRBV7-6,TRBJ2-2,CASSLGVGTGELFF,TGTGCCAGCAGCTTAGGAGTAGGGACCGGGGAGCTGTTTTTT
.,.,TRBV9,TRBJ2-2,CASSAVVYGELFF,TGTGCCAGCAGCGCAGTAGTTTACGGGGAGCTGTTTTTT
medium-sized,TRBD1,TRBV19,TRBJ1-2,CASSDGTGTYGYTF,TGTGCCAGTAGTGACGGGACAGGGACCTATGGCTACACCTTC
.,TRBD2,TRBV18,TRBJ2-5,CASLKGLQETQYF,TGTGCCAGCCTGAAGGGACTACAAGAGACCCAGTACTTC
.,.,TRBV5-1,TRBJ2-5,CASSLAVGETQYF,TGCGCCAGCAGCTTGGCAGTGGGAGAGACCCAGTACTTC
.,.,TRBV7-2,TRBJ2-5,CASSPRVAVTETQYF,TGTGCCAGCAGCCCACGGGTAGCCGTTACGGAGACCCAGTACTTC
.,.,TRBV5-1,TRBJ1-3,CASRANSGNTIYF,TGCGCCAGCAGGGCAAACTCTGGAAACACCATATATTTT
.,.,TRBV6-5,TRBJ1-1,CASSYEGGGNTEAFF,TGTGCCAGCAGTTACGAAGGTGGGGGAAACACTGAAGCTTTCTTT
.,TRBD1,TRBV27,TRBJ2-7,CASSSPTGGNYEQYF,TGTGCCAGCAGTTCACCCACAGGGGGCAACTACGAGCAGTACTTC
.,.,TRBV4-3,TRBJ2-5,CASSQGEAETQYF,TGCGCCAGCAGCCAAGGAGAGGCGGAGACCCAGTACTTC